One TCR beta chain is described in this entry. This record belongs to a study of Ad26.COV2.S vaccination and SARS-CoV-2 variants. As to treatment: roughly 20 received Ad26.COV2.S at low or high dose, single or two shots; several received placebo; per-sample allocation not given. The study sampled participants on day 63 after the first vaccine or placebo injection. Sequencing was performed with immunoSEQ multiplex PCR; in TCRdb, only in-frame clones are kept and a portion is missing. The data contain 360,000 or so clones, approximately 89% of them singletons. The sample was peripheral blood, taken in a trial of Ad26.COV2.S vaccine versus placebo. The sequence derives from a person between 18 and 65 years old who received the Ad26.COV2.S COVID-19 vaccine or a placebo.

The DNA of the CDR3 is TGCGCCAGCAGCCCCGGACTAGCGGGAGGAGGTAGAGATACGCAGTATTTT. Residues: CASSPGLAGGGRDTQYF. The chain joins TRBV5-1 to TRBJ2-3; 14 bases are a match to TRBD2. The CDR3 totals 17 residues. Germline CDR1 reads SGHRS; CDR2 reads YFSETQ. After removal of 4 bases from V and 5 bases from J, the junction contained 9 bases not matched to a gene.